Listed below are T cell receptor beta chains from one sample, sequenced in a study of preoperative IRX-2 immunotherapy in early breast cancer. Assay: immunoSEQ multiplex PCR; the TCRdb copy retains only in-frame clones and omits some. The sample records about 26,000 clones, over 75% being singletons. Material: lymph node tissue, obtained after IRX-2 immunotherapy. All receptors derive from a human donor with breast cancer. The CDR3 runs from the conserved cysteine through the conserved F or W. A D gene is named only where the DNA matches it firmly. Only part of the rows carry a size: once, few, many, or a class if the clone is expanded.

CDR3nt | CDR3aa | abundance | j_gene | d_gene | v_gene
TGTGCCAGCAGCTTTGTGGGGAAAAGGACTGAAGCTTTCTTT | CASSFVGKRTEAFF | NA | TRBJ1-1 | NA | TRBV11-3
TGTGCCAGCAGTGACAGGGGCCAGCCCCAGCATTTT | CASSDRGQPQHF | NA | TRBJ1-5 | TRBD1 | TRBV9
TGTGCCAGCAGTCCCCGTTTGGCCGGGTGGGATCAGCCCCAGCATTTT | CASSPRLAGWDQPQHF | NA | TRBJ1-5 | NA | TRBV9
TGTGCCAGCACGGACCTAGTATGGGGTAAAAATCAGCCCCAGCATTTT | CASTDLVWGKNQPQHF | NA | TRBJ1-5 | NA | TRBV19
TGTGCCAGCAGCTCGGACAGGACTAACTATGGCTACACCTTC | CASSSDRTNYGYTF | NA | TRBJ1-2 | TRBD1 | TRBV11-3
TGCGCCAGCAGTGATAGCCTCGGGGGGTTTGAAAAACTGTTTTTT | CASSDSLGGFEKLFF | NA | TRBJ1-4 | NA | TRBV10-2
TGTGCCAGCTCACCAAGGAGCTCCTATAATTCACCCCTCCACTTT | CASSPRSSYNSPLHF | NA | TRBJ1-6 | NA | TRBV18
TGTGCCAGCAGCCCGGGAGGACACAGGGGCACTGAAGCTTTCTTT | CASSPGGHRGTEAFF | once | TRBJ1-1 | TRBD1 | TRBV28
TGTGCCAGCAGTGAATTGAAAGGCAGGGATAATTCACCCCTCCACTTT | CASSELKGRDNSPLHF | few | TRBJ1-6 | NA | TRBV25-1
TGTGCCAGTAGTATAGATTTTCGTACAGTCTATGGCTACACCTTC | CASSIDFRTVYGYTF | few | TRBJ1-2 | NA | TRBV19
TGCAGCGTAAGAAGGTGGGGGAACACTGAAGCTTTCTTT | CSVRRWGNTEAFF | NA | TRBJ1-1 | NA | TRBV29-1
TGTGCCATCAGGGAAAGCTCTGGAAACACCATATATTTT | CAIRESSGNTIYF | few | TRBJ1-3 | NA | TRBV6-8
TGTGCCTGGAGTCGGCGGGGCGAGCAGTACTTC | CAWSRRGEQYF | NA | TRBJ2-7 | NA | TRBV30
TGTGCCAGCAGCTTCGCAGGGATCGCGGCCAAAAACATTCAGTACTTC | CASSFAGIAAKNIQYF | NA | TRBJ2-4 | NA | TRBV7-5
TGCAGCGTTGTTCCCGGGGGACACTACGAGCAGTACTTC | CSVVPGGHYEQYF | once | TRBJ2-7 | NA | TRBV29-1
TGTGCCAGCAGTTGGACTAGCGGGGTATCAGAGACCCAGTACTTC | CASSWTSGVSETQYF | NA | TRBJ2-5 | TRBD2 | TRBV6-8
TGCAGCGTTGAAGAGCCGGGGAACACCGGGGAGCTGTTTTTT | CSVEEPGNTGELFF | NA | TRBJ2-2 | NA | TRBV29-1
TGTGCCAGCAGCCCCTCAGCAGACAGGGGGTCTGCAGATACGCAGTATTTT | CASSPSADRGSADTQYF | NA | TRBJ2-3 | NA | TRBV7-5
TGTGCCAGTAGTATAGGTCTTACGGGGACAGCCCTCGCGGGCTACACCTTC | CASSIGLTGTALAGYTF | NA | TRBJ1-2 | TRBD1 | TRBV19
TGTGCCTGGAAGGCAGGGGCCAACTATGGCTACACCTTC | CAWKAGANYGYTF | NA | TRBJ1-2 | NA | TRBV30
TGTGCCAGTAGTATATTGGATCGGGGAAACTATGGCTACACCTTC | CASSILDRGNYGYTF | NA | TRBJ1-2 | NA | TRBV19
TGTGCCAGCAGCTTCGACAGGGCGAGTGGAAACACCATATATTTT | CASSFDRASGNTIYF | NA | TRBJ1-3 | TRBD1 | TRBV11-3
TGCAGCGTCCGCACCGGGACAGGGTCCACCGGGGAGCTGTTTTTT | CSVRTGTGSTGELFF | NA | TRBJ2-2 | TRBD1 | TRBV29-1
TGTGCCAGCAGCCAACATTTAGGGGGTTCACCCCTCCACTTT | CASSQHLGGSPLHF | NA | TRBJ1-6 | NA | TRBV14
TGTGCCAGCTCACCAATGCCGCCGTCTCAAGAGACCCAGTACTTC | CASSPMPPSQETQYF | few | TRBJ2-5 | NA | TRBV18
TGTGCCAGCAGTAACCCCTCGACAGGGAGGAACACTGAAGCTTTCTTT | CASSNPSTGRNTEAFF | NA | TRBJ1-1 | TRBD1 | TRBV28
TGTGCCAGCAGCAACCGGGACAGGGGGCTAACGGGCACTGAAGCTTTCTTT | CASSNRDRGLTGTEAFF | NA | TRBJ1-1 | TRBD1 | TRBV11-3
TGTGCCAGCAGCTTAACGTCTTCCTCCTACAATGAGCAGTTCTTC | CASSLTSSSYNEQFF | NA | TRBJ2-1 | NA | TRBV11-3
TGTGCCAGCTCCCCGGGACGGTACTATGGCTACACCTTC | CASSPGRYYGYTF | NA | TRBJ1-2 | NA | TRBV18
TGTGCCAGTAGTATGACAGCTTCCTATAATTCACCCCTCCACTTT | CASSMTASYNSPLHF | NA | TRBJ1-6 | NA | TRBV19
TGTGCCTGGAGTAGGGAGATGAACACTGAAGCTTTCTTT | CAWSREMNTEAFF | few | TRBJ1-1 | NA | TRBV30
TGTGCCAGCTCACCACGGGCTAGCGGGAGCCACACAGATACGCAGTATTTT | CASSPRASGSHTDTQYF | NA | TRBJ2-3 | TRBD2 | TRBV18
TGTGCCACCAGCAGAGACCGGGGACAGCGGCCCAATAATTCACCCCTCCACTTT | CATSRDRGQRPNNSPLHF | NA | TRBJ1-6 | TRBD1 | TRBV15